This is a list of T cell receptor beta chains from one sample in a study of OX40 agonist ivuxolimab in advanced cancers. Using immunoSEQ multiplex PCR, the repertoire was profiled, and TCRdb retains in-frame clones only, with some absent. The table records some 52,000 clones, 90% to 95% of them present only once. The sample was CD4+ or CD8+ T cells sorted from blood, taken in a trial of the OX40 agonist ivuxolimab. These receptors were taken from an adult with an advanced solid tumor such as melanoma, head and neck, liver or kidney cancer. Each CDR3 is given with its conserved first and last residue. The D gene is left open where the match is weak. Size tells how often a clone was seen (once, few, many) or the class of an expanded clone, and some rows leave it out.

d_call clone_size j_call v_call cdr3_aa cdr3_nt
TRBD1 - TRBJ2-7 TRBV2 CASSAGQVGNEQYF TGTGCCAGCAGTGCGGGACAGGTAGGAAACGAGCAGTACTTC
- - TRBJ1-1 TRBV5-1 CASTAGQSNTEAFF TGCGCCAGCACGGCAGGACAGTCGAACACTGAAGCTTTCTTT
- once TRBJ2-1 TRBV29-1 CSVELGSSYNEQFF TGCAGCGTTGAATTGGGTAGCTCCTACAATGAGCAGTTCTTC
- - TRBJ1-3 TRBV11-2 CASSFAGAGNTIYF TGTGCCAGCAGCTTCGCTGGGGCTGGAAACACCATATATTTT
TRBD2 - TRBJ2-7 TRBV11-3 CASSPTLAGGDEQYF TGTGCCAGCAGCCCCACCCTAGCGGGAGGGGACGAGCAGTACTTC
- - TRBJ2-1 TRBV14 CASSLAPDPYEQFF TGTGCCAGCAGCCTCGCCCCCGACCCCTATGAGCAGTTCTTC
TRBD2 - TRBJ2-2 TRBV19 CASSIVGGAGELFF TGTGCCAGTAGTATAGTGGGGGGGGCCGGGGAGCTGTTTTTT
- - TRBJ1-5 TRBV5-4 CASSDGTGNQPQHF TGTGCCAGCAGCGACGGGACGGGGAATCAGCCCCAGCATTTT
- - TRBJ2-5 TRBV9 CASSTVGAETQYF TGTGCCAGCAGCACCGTTGGTGCCGAGACCCAGTACTTC
- - TRBJ2-4 TRBV7-2 CASSLRPDIQYF TGTGCCAGCAGTCTCCGGCCGGATATTCAGTACTTC
- - TRBJ2-2 TRBV18 CASSPMAVNTGELFF TGTGCCAGCTCACCAATGGCGGTGAACACCGGGGAGCTGTTTTTT
- - TRBJ2-1 TRBV5-1 CASSVSNEQFF TGCGCCAGCAGCGTCAGCAATGAGCAGTTCTTC
- - TRBJ2-7 TRBV28 CASSPNETPPSSYEQYF TGTGCCAGCAGTCCAAACGAGACGCCGCCGAGCTCCTACGAGCAGTACTTC
- - TRBJ1-3 TRBV4-2 CASSQDSPQTSGNTIYF TGTGCCAGCAGCCAAGATAGCCCACAGACCTCTGGAAACACCATATATTTT
- - TRBJ2-7 TRBV6-1 CASSSGTFHYEQYF TGTGCCAGCAGCTCCGGGACATTTCACTACGAGCAGTACTTC
- - TRBJ1-2 TRBV27 CASSLSAHQIYGYTF TGTGCCAGCAGTTTGTCCGCCCACCAGATCTATGGCTACACCTTC
- - TRBJ1-4 TRBV5-1 CASSWQPTTNEKLFF TGCGCCAGCAGCTGGCAGCCAACAACTAATGAAAAACTGTTTTTT
- - TRBJ2-7 TRBV5-1 CASSFTGFLEQYF TGCGCCAGCAGCTTTACAGGCTTCCTCGAGCAGTACTTC
TRBD1 - TRBJ2-1 TRBV27 CASSPTPLAGTGAYNEQFF TGTGCCAGCAGTCCCACCCCATTAGCCGGGACAGGAGCCTACAATGAGCAGTTCTTC
TRBD2 - TRBJ2-1 TRBV27 CASSPQGRGGNEQFF TGTGCCAGCAGTCCCCAGGGGCGGGGGGGCAATGAGCAGTTCTTC